Below are 22 T cell receptor beta chains sequenced from a single sample in a study of cytomegalovirus exposure and HLA in healthy donors. The PCR ran on 60 Vbeta and 13 Jbeta primers. Sequencing was performed with immunoSEQ multiplex PCR; in TCRdb, only in-frame clones are kept and a portion is missing. Among more than 90,000 clones, around 76% were seen once, and the ten largest hold about 7%. Source material: PBMCs. The source of these receptors is a man aged 40-55 years in good health and CMV-seropositive.

The chain employs TRBV6-5 and TRBJ2-1; D is possibly TRBD1 (7 bases). The CDR3 covers 13 residues. V dropped 4 bases and J dropped 7 bases, with 11 bases sitting between them. The germline CDR1 and CDR2 sequences are MNHEY and SVGAGI. Written as DNA, the CDR3 is TGTGCCAGCAGTTCCCCAGGGGGGAATGAGCAGTTCTTC. This codes for CASSSPGGNEQFF.

The V and J genes are TRBV2 and TRBJ1-2; maybe TRBD1 (5 bases). The CDR3 covers 14 residues. V lost 8 bases and J 1 base, leaving 14 bases between the germline ends. Germline V gene lookup returns CDR1 SNHLY and CDR2 FYNNEI. As DNA, the CDR3 is TGTGCCAGCTTAGGGGCACAACTTAACTATGGCTACACCTTC. This translates into CASLGAQLNYGYTF.

The chain recombines TRBV7-2 with TRBJ2-5; D unresolved. Germline lookup yields CDR1 SGHTA and CDR2 FQGNSA. Trimming pared 0 bases from V and 4 bases from J, leaving 6 bases between. The CDR3 is 13 amino acids. CDR3 sequence: CASSLAYGETQYF. The CDR3 region has the DNA TGTGCCAGCAGCTTAGCGTACGGAGAGACCCAGTACTTC.

The chain has TRBV19 and TRBJ1-1, with 7 bases fitting TRBD1. The CDR3 consists of 16 residues. Germline V gene data show CDR1 as LNHDA and CDR2 as SQIVND (reference sequence). Losses at the gene ends were 3 bases for V and 3 bases for J; bases not matched to a gene: 10. The CDR3 sequence: CASSMARDRGDTEAFF. The CDR3 nucleotides read TGTGCCAGTAGTATGGCTCGGGACAGAGGAGACACTGAAGCTTTCTTT.

The chain uses TRBV18 and TRBJ2-5; D is possibly TRBD2 (6 bases). Germline V gene sequence: CDR1 KGHSH, CDR2 LQKENI. V shed 3 bases and J shed 4 bases, with 18 bases lying between them. The CDR3 is 16 residues long. CDR3 loop: CASSPRLDSRGETQYF. In nucleotides, the CDR3 is TGTGCCAGCTCACCCCGACTAGACTCGAGGGGAGAGACCCAGTACTTC.

The chain uses TRBV6-5 and TRBJ2-2; tentatively, D is TRBD1 (6 bases). The V gene's germline CDR1 is MNHEY and CDR2 SVGAGI. V lost 2 bases and J lost 6, with 13 bases in between. The CDR3 totals 15 residues. The CDR3 protein is CASSYGTGISGELFF. The CDR3 DNA sequence: TGTGCCAGCAGTTACGGAACAGGGATTTCCGGGGAGCTGTTTTTT.

The genes are TRBV7-2 and TRBJ1-2, with a weak D call TRBD1 (5 bases). The CDR3 extends over 14 amino acids. Trimming shortened V by 2 bases and J by 8 bases, and 15 bases separated the two germline ends. Germline V gene data show CDR1 as SGHTA and CDR2 as FQGNSA. CDR3 amino acids: CASSLFQGESGYTF. DNA for the CDR3: TGTGCCAGCAGCTTATTTCAGGGTGAAAGCGGCTACACCTTC.

This clone was recorded a few times. The chain carries TRBV5-5 and TRBJ2-3, with 7 positions matching TRBD2. This CDR3 comprises 14 residues. V was pared by 3 bases and J by 3 bases, with 4 bases of the junction left unmatched. In germline, CDR1 is SGHKS, CDR2 YYEKEE (reference sequence). In nucleotides, the CDR3 is TGTGCCAGCAGCTCGCTAGCGGTTACAGATACGCAGTATTTT. Translating gives CASSSLAVTDTQYF. The full variable domain, completed using reference TRBV5-5 and TRBJ2-3, is DAGVTQSPTHLIKTRGQQVTLRCSPISGHKSVSWYQQVLGQGPQFIFQYYEKEERGRGNFPDRFSARQFPNYSSELNVNALLLGDSALYLCASSSLAVTDTQYFGPGTRLTVL.

V and J are TRBV11-2 and TRBJ2-3, with 7 positions matching TRBD1. The germline CDR1 and CDR2 sequences are SGHAT and FQNNGV. This CDR3 is built from 16 residues. J was trimmed by 0 bases and V by 3 bases; bases with no gene match: 6. In DNA form, the CDR3 reads TGTGCCAGCAGCTTGAATCGGGACAGTAGCACAGATACGCAGTATTTT. Translated, it gives CASSLNRDSSTDTQYF.

V gene TRBV19 combines with J gene TRBJ2-6; TRBD1 might be the D (5 bases). Trimming took 6 bases from V and 0 from J, leaving 9 bases between them. The CDR3 is 15 amino acids. The V gene's germline CDR1 is LNHDA and CDR2 SQIVND (reference sequence). CDR3 nucleotides: TGTGCCAGTAGGGCCCAGGGCTCTGGGGCCAACGTCCTGACTTTC. Protein sequence: CASRAQGSGANVLTF.

The chain uses TRBV15 and TRBJ2-7; a possible D gene is TRBD2 (6 bases). V was trimmed by 0 bases and J by 3 bases, leaving 9 bases between them. CDR1 is LNHNV and CDR2 is YYDKDF in the germline V gene (reference sequence). The CDR3 runs to 14 residues. The CDR3 DNA reads as TGTGCCACCAGCAGAGAGCGGGGCAACTACGAGCAGTACTTC. Translation gives CATSRERGNYEQYF.

This chain joins TRBV2 and TRBJ1-5; 8 bases match TRBD1. V lost 0 bases to trimming and J lost 5 bases; unmatched junction nucleotides: 12. CDR1 SNHLY and CDR2 FYNNEI come from the germline V gene. CDR3 size: 18 residues. The CDR3 here is CASSEAHKGQGWYQPQHF. As DNA, the CDR3 is TGTGCCAGCAGTGAAGCGCACAAAGGACAGGGATGGTATCAGCCCCAGCATTTT. Full variable domain (remainder filled in from reference TRBV2 and TRBJ1-5): EPEVTQTPSHQVTQMGQEVILRCVPISNHLYFYWYRQILGQKVEFLVSFYNNEISEKSEIFDDQFSVERPDGSNFTLKIRSTKLEDSAMYFCASSEAHKGQGWYQPQHFGDGTRLSIL.

The CDR3 reads CASSLGLASGSTDTQYF. CDR3 bases: TGTGCCAGCAGCTTAGGATTGGCTAGCGGGAGCACAGATACGCAGTATTTT. The chain links TRBV7-9 to TRBJ2-3; TRBD2 aligns across 8 bases. Looked up from germline, CDR1 is SEHNR and CDR2 is FQNEAQ (reference sequence). The V and J ends lost 1 base and 0 bases, in that order; junction bases with no gene match: 6. The length of the CDR3 is 17 residues.

This clone turned up a few times. This chain connects TRBV23-1 to TRBJ2-7, with 8 nucleotides matching TRBD1. TRBV23-1 is labeled an ORF, and its function is uncertain. The ends lost 1 base at V and 0 bases at J; junction bases unmatched: 8. The CDR3 is 17 residues long. The CDR3 region has the DNA TGCGCCAGCAGTCAATTGTTTAGGGACAGGCGCTCCTACGAGCAGTACTTC. Translating it yields CASSQLFRDRRSYEQYF.

The chain employs TRBV2 and TRBJ2-1, with 10 bases aligning to TRBD2. Germline CDR1 reads SNHLY; CDR2 reads FYNNEI. The CDR3 is 15 amino acids. V trimming: 7 bases; J trimming: 8 bases; junction bases outside the gene matches: 11. As DNA, the CDR3 is TGTGCCAGCACCAGCCTAGGACTAGCGGCGGATGAGCAGTTCTTC. Translating it yields CASTSLGLAADEQFF.

There are a few counts of this clone. This chain joins TRBV6-6 and TRBJ2-7, with 11 bases that match TRBD1. The germline V gene encodes CDR1 MNHNY and CDR2 SVGAGI (reference sequence). The CDR3 totals 15 residues. Trimming at V came to 6 bases and at J to 6 bases, leaving 10 bases not matched to a gene. The CDR3 protein is CASRFGQGALGEQYF. CDR3 DNA sequence: TGTGCCAGCAGGTTCGGACAGGGGGCTCTCGGCGAGCAGTACTTC.

This chain links TRBV6-1 with TRBJ1-4; D may be TRBD1 (5 bases). Germline CDR1 MNHNS, CDR2 SASEGT. Trimming removed 5 bases at V and 13 bases at J, with 14 bases between. The CDR3 covers 12 residues. CDR3 in amino acids: CASSQKQERLFF. The DNA of the CDR3 is TGTGCCAGCAGTCAGAAACAGGAGCGACTGTTTTTT.

This clone is a singleton in its sample. The chain recombines TRBV5-1 with TRBJ2-7, with 8 bases that match TRBD1. Trimming at V came to 0 bases and at J to 3 bases, leaving 5 bases not matched to a gene. There are 15 residues in the CDR3. CDR1 is SGHRS and CDR2 is YFSETQ in the germline V gene. This CDR3 is CASSLGGTGLYEQYF. The CDR3 nucleotides read TGCGCCAGCAGCTTGGGGGGGACAGGACTCTACGAGCAGTACTTC.

This chain connects TRBV7-2 to TRBJ2-7, with 7 bases lining up with TRBD1. The trim removed 4 bases at V and 3 bases at J, leaving 3 bases unmatched. This CDR3 spans 13 amino acids. Per germline, CDR1 SGHTA and CDR2 FQGNSA. The CDR3 bases are TGTGCCAGCAGCTCGGGACAGATCTACGAGCAGTACTTC. Its translation: CASSSGQIYEQYF.

This rearrangement joins TRBV19 to TRBJ2-3, with 9 bases identical to TRBD2. The CDR3 is 15 amino acids. Germline CDR1 and CDR2: LNHDA and SQIVND (reference sequence). J gave up 2 bases and V 3 bases, and 3 bases lay outside the gene matches. In DNA form, the CDR3 reads TGTGCCAGTAGTATGCGGGAGGGCCCCACAGATACGCAGTATTTT. Protein product: CASSMREGPTDTQYF.

CDR3 nucleotide sequence: TGTGCCAGTAGTATCTTATTGCGGAATAATCAGCCCCAGCATTTT. It specifies CASSILLRNNQPQHF. The V call is TRBV19, the J call TRBJ1-5, with D uncertain. Trimming left V 3 bases short and J 4 bases short, with 13 bases between. CDR3 size: 15 residues. CDR1 and CDR2 (germline): LNHDA, SQIVND (reference sequence).

V is TRBV4-3 and J is TRBJ2-2; 10 positions agree with TRBD2. The CDR3 runs 16 residues. V gave up 4 bases and J gave up 1 base; unmatched junction bases: 3. Germline assignment: CDR1 LGHNA and CDR2 YSLEER. CDR3 residues: CASSLGLAENTGELFF. CDR3 bases: TGCGCCAGCAGCCTCGGACTAGCGGAGAACACCGGGGAGCTGTTTTTT.